The clone carrying this T cell receptor (beta chain) was detected ten times or more. No antigen is known for it. The data belong to a study of identical twins. Study-wide findings and caveats: A partial confounding effect on zero-insertion analyses could come from invariant MAIT and iNKT cells. The study drew conclusions from cross-sectional statistical analysis, not from following the same donors.

This CDR3 has 15 residues. The germline CDR1 and CDR2 sequences are LGHDT and YNNKEL (reference sequence). V shed 2 bases and J 5 bases; nucleotides not matched to a gene: 4. Template switching added a universal primer binding site, and final cDNA carried unique molecular identifiers. TCRdb reanalysed the 5' RACE reads using MiXCR and keeps one entry per CDR3 protein. The sample yields some 460,000 distinct CDR3 sequences, 12% to 15% seen once. These records were also assigned to another study, of yellow fever vaccine responses in identical twins.

Input material: CD4+ T cells sorted from blood. The chain links TRBV3-1 to TRBJ2-1, with 9 bases that match TRBD1. The clonotype was recovered from a woman aged 18-35 years in good health. This chain's CDR3 is CASSQPGQGHNEQFF. CDR3 sequence (DNA): TGTGCCAGCAGCCAACCGGGACAGGGTCACAATGAGCAGTTCTTC.